This TCR beta chain was recovered during a study of blood T cell repertoires in COVID-19. Looking at the study overall: T cells, B-cell-depleted T cells, or PBMCs provided the cDNA or gDNA that served as material.

The repertoire was sequenced with immunoSEQ multiplex PCR; TCRdb's copy has only in-frame clones and lacks some. The profile shows about 280,000 clones, around nine tenths of them singletons. V was pared by 6 bases and J by 4 bases, with 4 bases of the junction left unmatched. The CDR3 totals 14 residues. Per germline, CDR1 MGHRA and CDR2 YSYEKL. The source of this sequence is a man in his forties with active or convalescent COVID-19. The chain couples TRBV4-1 to TRBJ2-2; 8 nucleotides line up with TRBD1. Sequenced input: peripheral blood. CDR3: CASRPGQVTGELFF. The CDR3 region has the DNA TGCGCCAGCAGGCCGGGACAGGTCACCGGGGAGCTGTTTTTT.